One sample yielded the 4 T cell receptor beta chains listed below, sequenced in a study of tissue T cells after allogeneic stem cell transplantation. The table came from immunoSEQ multiplex PCR; TCRdb's copy has only in-frame clones and leaves some out. The sample has under 50,000 clones, roughly 92% seen once. Sequenced here: blood, sampled before transplantation. The receptors come from a woman aged 35-75 years who later had graft-versus-host disease after an allogeneic stem cell transplant.

V and J are TRBV14 and TRBJ2-7, with D perhaps matching TRBD2 (6 bases). The CDR3 consists of 16 residues. Germline lookup yields CDR1 SGHDN and CDR2 FVKESK. The V and J ends lost 3 bases and 1 base respectively, with 16 bases between them. CDR3 region: CASSQARRGKSYEQYF. CDR3 sequence (DNA): TGTGCCAGCAGCCAGGCGCGGCGGGGAAAGTCCTACGAGCAGTACTTC.

This clone was seen a few times. This chain joins TRBV5-1 and TRBJ1-5, with D hard to call. CDR1 is SGHRS, CDR2 YFSETQ, per germline. Deletions cut 0 bases from V and 0 bases from J, with 1 base between. The CDR3 has 13 amino acids. This CDR3 is CASSLGSNQPQHF. The CDR3 DNA follows: TGCGCCAGCAGCTTGGGTAGCAATCAGCCCCAGCATTTT. Drawing the rest from reference TRBV5-1 and TRBJ1-5, the complete variable domain is KAGVTQTPRYLIKTRGQQVTLSCSPISGHRSVSWYQQTPGQGLQFLFEYFSETQRNKGNFPGRFSGRQFSNSRSEMNVSTLELGDSALYLCASSLGSNQPQHFGDGTRLSIL.

This clone was recorded once. This chain connects TRBV10-3 to TRBJ2-1; 8 nucleotides match TRBD1. This CDR3 has 14 amino acids. CDR1 and CDR2 from the germline V gene are ENHRY and SYGVKD. Trimming removed 5 bases from V and 6 bases from J; junction bases left unmatched: 6. CDR3 nucleotide sequence: TGTGCCATCAGTACACCGACAGGGGCCAATGAGCAGTTCTTC. Translated, it gives CAISTPTGANEQFF.

This chain connects TRBV7-6 to TRBJ2-7, with 7 bases identical to TRBD2. V trimming: 1 base; J trimming: 5 bases; junction bases outside the gene matches: 8. CDR3 size: 15 residues. The germline V gene encodes CDR1 SGHVS and CDR2 FNYEAQ. The CDR3 is CASSLGGGVVNEQYF. In nucleotides, the CDR3 is TGTGCCAGCAGCTTAGGTGGGGGGGTTGTAAACGAGCAGTACTTC.